These 27 T cell receptor beta chains were sequenced from one sample in a study of T cell responses to AZD1222 COVID-19 vaccine. The protocol was immunoSEQ multiplex PCR, while the TCRdb copy is restricted to in-frame clones and leaves out a portion. The sample lists 150,000 or so clones; about 91% were seen once. The material was peripheral blood, obtained on day 0 of AZD1222 vaccination. The receptor source for this set is an adult in good health.

This clone has a single count. J is TRBJ2-7 and V is TRBV14, with unresolved D. The CDR3 is 13 residues long. Trimming removed 1 base at V and 3 bases at J, with 7 bases between. Germline V lookup: CDR1 SGHDN, CDR2 FVKESK. Here the CDR3 reads CASSQVTNYEQYF. The DNA for the CDR3 is TGTGCCAGCAGCCAAGTGACAAACTACGAGCAGTACTTC.

The chain carries TRBV5-1 and TRBJ1-1; D might be TRBD1 (6 bases). The CDR3 runs 16 residues. V lost 4 bases and J lost 5, with 21 bases in between. Germline CDR1 SGHRS, CDR2 YFSETQ. This CDR3 reads CASSPKDSPGRTEAFF. The DNA of the CDR3 is TGCGCCAGCAGCCCAAAGGACAGCCCAGGGAGGACTGAAGCTTTCTTT.

The chain uses TRBV6-5 and TRBJ1-1; a possible D gene is TRBD1 (5 bases). This CDR3 contains 13 residues. Trimming removed 6 bases at V and 4 bases at J, with 12 bases between. The germline V gene encodes CDR1 MNHEY and CDR2 SVGAGI. The CDR3 DNA follows: TGTGCCAGCAGCACAGGCCAGGGCACTGAAGCTTTCTTT. Protein sequence: CASSTGQGTEAFF.

This rearrangement joins TRBV5-6 to TRBJ2-2; 9 bases agree with TRBD1. The CDR3 has 14 residues. The V and J ends lost 4 bases and 8 bases, in that order; junction bases with no gene match: 6. The germline CDR1 and CDR2 sequences are SGHDT and YYEEEE. The CDR3 is CASSMDRGSGELFF. DNA for the CDR3: TGTGCCAGCAGCATGGACAGGGGTTCGGGGGAGCTGTTTTTT. The full variable domain, in which reference TRBV5-6 and TRBJ2-2 provide the parts outside the CDR3, is DAGVTQSPTHLIKTRGQQVTLRCSPKSGHDTVSWYQQALGQGPQFIFQYYEEEERQRGNFPDRFSGHQFPNYSSELNVNALLLGDSALYLCASSMDRGSGELFFGEGSRLTVL.

The chain couples TRBV4-2 to TRBJ1-1, with no clear D. Trimming pared 0 bases from V and 5 bases from J, leaving 10 bases between. CDR3 size: 14 residues. Germline-derived CDR1 and CDR2 are LGHNA and YNFKEQ. The CDR3 DNA reads TGTGCCAGCAGCCAAGAAAGGCCTGGGACTGAAGCTTTCTTT. Encoded protein: CASSQERPGTEAFF.

This sequence joins TRBV12-3 or TRBV12-4 and TRBJ1-4; TRBD1 might be the D (5 bases). Trimming removed 6 bases from V and 8 bases from J, with 13 bases in between. This CDR3 is built from 13 residues. CDR3 in DNA: TGTGCCAGCAGCACCAGACAGCGGGAAAAACTGTTTTTT. The encoded protein is CASSTRQREKLFF.

The rearrangement uses TRBV11-3 and TRBJ2-3, with 13 positions matching TRBD2. Germline lookup yields CDR1 SGHNT and CDR2 YENEEA. The V segment lost 5 bases and the J segment 5 bases; nucleotides outside the gene matches: 4. The CDR3 loop spans 15 amino acids. The chain's CDR3 is CASSETSGREDTQYF. CDR3 DNA sequence: TGTGCCAGCAGCGAAACTAGCGGGAGGGAAGATACGCAGTATTTT.

The chain employs TRBV7-6 and TRBJ1-5; D remains unclear. Germline V gives CDR1 SGHVS, CDR2 FNYEAQ. This CDR3 comprises 15 residues. V lost 1 base and J lost 7, with 14 bases in between. The CDR3 loop is CASSLGVNSGQPQHF. The CDR3 DNA is TGTGCCAGCAGCTTAGGTGTAAATAGCGGGCAGCCCCAGCATTTT.

CDR3 loop: CASSPQGPGSPLHF. CDR3 DNA sequence: TGTGCCAGCAGCCCTCAGGGTCCTGGTTCACCCCTCCACTTT. The chain has TRBV9 and TRBJ1-6; maybe TRBD1 (5 bases). Trimming stripped 4 bases from V and 9 bases from J, with 14 bases between. The CDR3 sequence is 14 residues long. Germline values: CDR1 SGDLS, CDR2 YYNGEE.

The CDR3 sequence: CASSQDGPDTYYEQYF. As DNA, the CDR3 is TGCGCCAGCAGCCAAGATGGGCCGGACACATACTACGAGCAGTACTTC. V is TRBV4-1 and J is TRBJ2-7; maybe TRBD1 (5 bases). The CDR3 extends over 16 amino acids. Germline V gene lookup returns CDR1 MGHRA and CDR2 YSYEKL. V was clipped by 0 bases and J by 3 bases, with 15 bases between them.

The chain has TRBV7-6 and TRBJ1-3; TRBD1 matches 8 bases. CDR1 is SGHVS and CDR2 is FNYEAQ in the germline V gene. Trimming removed 5 bases from V and 4 bases from J; junction bases left unmatched: 13. The CDR3 contains 17 residues. CDR3 sequence (DNA): TGTGCCAGCAGCCCCCACACGCAGGGGGCGTCGGGAAACACCATATATTTT. This gives the protein CASSPHTQGASGNTIYF.

The chain uses TRBV28 and TRBJ2-5; 7 bases line up with TRBD2. The CDR3 runs 15 residues. Germline V gene data show CDR1 as MDHEN and CDR2 as SYDVKM. Trimming at V came to 5 bases and at J to 5 bases, leaving 11 bases not matched to a gene. The CDR3 is CASSPRDYQGETQYF. The CDR3 DNA follows: TGTGCCAGCAGTCCCCGGGACTACCAAGGGGAGACCCAGTACTTC.

J is TRBJ2-7 and V is TRBV4-3, with TRBD2 identical over 7 bases. The germline CDR1 and CDR2 sequences are LGHNA and YSLEER. J gave up 5 bases and V 4 bases, and 11 bases lay outside the gene matches. The CDR3 length is 15 residues. The CDR3 DNA sequence: TGCGCCAGCAGCCCGGTGGGCGGGAGCAGCGACGAGCAGTACTTC. It translates to CASSPVGGSSDEQYF.

This rearrangement joins TRBV19 to TRBJ1-1, with D perhaps matching TRBD1 (5 bases). The V gene lost 8 bases and the J gene lost 10 bases, with 20 bases spanning the gap. Per the germline V gene, CDR1 is LNHDA and CDR2 is SQIVND (reference sequence). The CDR3 runs to 13 residues. In DNA, the CDR3 is TGTGCCAGTGATAACGGTGGGGTTGGGGGAGCTTTCTTT. Protein sequence: CASDNGGVGGAFF. Combining the CDR3 with reference TRBV19 and TRBJ1-1 gives the whole variable domain DGGITQSPKYLFRKEGQNVTLSCEQNLNHDAMYWYRQDPGQGLRLIYYSQIVNDFQKGDIAEGYSVSREKKESFPLTVTSAQKNPTAFYLCASDNGGVGGAFFGQGTRLTVV.

This clone was picked up one time. An end of the junction differs from the germline gene, which may be a read error. The V call is TRBV2, the J call TRBJ1-1; D not resolved. CDR3 size: 11 residues. Germline CDR1 reads SNHLY; CDR2 reads FYNNEI. CDR3 DNA: TGTGCCAGCAGTGAAGCCCCGGGTAAGGAGTTT. Amino acid sequence: CASSEAPGKEF.

The chain uses TRBV6-6 and TRBJ2-7; 9 bases match TRBD1. The CDR3 is 15 residues long. Germline V lookup: CDR1 MNHNY, CDR2 SVGAGI (reference sequence). J was trimmed by 5 bases and V by 6 bases; bases with no gene match: 11. The CDR3 region has the DNA TGTGCCAGCAGCCGAACTCGACAGGGGGTTAACGAGCAGTACTTC. Its translation: CASSRTRQGVNEQYF.

The chain recombines TRBV25-1 with TRBJ2-1; 12 bases line up with TRBD2. The CDR3 spans 13 residues. Germline V gene sequence: CDR1 MGHDK, CDR2 SYGVNS. V trimming: 9 bases; J trimming: 8 bases; junction bases outside the gene matches: 5. As DNA, the CDR3 is TGTGCCAGTGTACGACTAGCGGGAGATGAGCAGTTCTTC. Its translation is CASVRLAGDEQFF.

The chain joins TRBV6-1 to TRBJ2-3, with a tentative D call TRBD2 (6 bases). The CDR3 is 16 amino acids. Trimming pared 2 bases from V and 6 bases from J, leaving 18 bases between. Germline loops: CDR1 MNHNS, CDR2 SASEGT. CDR3 sequence: CASSENLVGGWDTQYF. For the CDR3, the DNA is TGTGCCAGCAGTGAAAATCTTGTTGGGGGGTGGGATACGCAGTATTTT.

About this clone: The sample holds other DNA sequences that translate to the same CDR3. The gene calls are TRBV28 and TRBJ2-7, with D possibly being TRBD1 (5 bases). V lost 5 bases and J 4 bases, leaving 9 bases between the germline ends. The CDR3 has 12 amino acids. Germline CDR1 is MDHEN and CDR2 is SYDVKM. The chain's CDR3 is CASSPDRYEQYF. Here the CDR3 DNA reads TGTGCCAGCAGTCCCGACAGATACGAGCAGTACTTC.

The V call is TRBV7-8, the J call TRBJ2-1; 9 bases are a match to TRBD1. The length of the CDR3 is 15 residues. CDR1 is SGHVS and CDR2 is FQNEAQ in the germline V gene. J was trimmed by 4 bases and V by 6 bases; bases with no gene match: 7. CDR3 residues: CASSQRDRVYNEQFF. The CDR3 DNA reads as TGTGCCAGCAGTCAACGGGACAGGGTTTACAATGAGCAGTTCTTC.

The chain recombines TRBV27 with TRBJ1-6, with unresolved D. Trimming left V 6 bases short and J 9 bases short, with 21 bases between. The CDR3 extends over 16 amino acids. Germline CDR1 is MNHEY and CDR2 is SMNVEV (reference sequence). CDR3 sequence (DNA): TGTGCCAGCAGCCCCGGACCGAACCTTTTTGGTTCACCCCTCCACTTT. It specifies CASSPGPNLFGSPLHF.

The chain joins TRBV7-9 to TRBJ1-4; weak D call: TRBD1 (5 bases). CDR1 and CDR2 (germline): SEHNR, FQNEAQ (reference sequence). This CDR3 comprises 14 residues. Trimming removed 0 bases from V and 5 bases from J, with 7 bases in between. The CDR3, as DNA: TGTGCCAGCAGCTTAGCGCCAGGGAATGAAAAACTGTTTTTT. The encoded protein is CASSLAPGNEKLFF.

The J gene is TRBJ1-2, the V gene TRBV4-2; D gene ambiguous. CDR3 length: 17 residues. From germline, CDR1 is LGHNA and CDR2 YNFKEQ. V was cut by 0 bases and J by 4 bases, with 18 bases left in between. CDR3: CASSQDMGSREGYGYTF. The CDR3 DNA reads as TGTGCCAGCAGCCAAGATATGGGGTCTCGGGAGGGCTATGGCTACACCTTC.

The chain recombines TRBV19 with TRBJ2-4; 11 bases are shared with TRBD2. The CDR3 runs to 17 residues. Losses at the gene ends were 8 bases for V and 0 bases for J; bases not matched to a gene: 9. Germline V CDR1 and CDR2: LNHDA, SQIVND (reference sequence). The DNA for the CDR3 is TGTGCCAGTGCGACTAGCGGGACCTTTTTAGCCAAAAACATTCAGTACTTC. This gives the protein CASATSGTFLAKNIQYF.

The rearrangement links TRBV28 to TRBJ2-3, with D possibly matching TRBD2 (6 bases). V was clipped by 3 bases and J by 3 bases, with 16 bases between them. The CDR3 length is 16 residues. CDR1 is MDHEN, CDR2 SYDVKM, per germline. The CDR3 sequence is CASSFPPGGQTDTQYF. CDR3 DNA: TGTGCCAGCAGTTTCCCCCCAGGAGGGCAGACAGATACGCAGTATTTT.

This clone was counted between two and nine times. The chain joins TRBV5-3 to TRBJ1-6, with D perhaps TRBD1 (5 bases). TRBV5-3 is an ORF, and what it does is uncertain. The CDR3 contains 14 residues. Trimming pared 5 bases from V and 8 bases from J, leaving 14 bases between. In nucleotides, the CDR3 is TGTGCCAGAAGGGTCCGGGGGGAGGATTCACCCCTCCACTTT. Protein product: CARRVRGEDSPLHF.

The chain combines TRBV27 with TRBJ2-7; the D gene is possibly TRBD2 (5 bases). Germline assignment: CDR1 MNHEY and CDR2 SMNVEV (reference sequence). There are 15 residues in the CDR3. Trimming shortened V by 7 bases and J by 0 bases, and 16 bases separated the two germline ends. As DNA, the CDR3 is TGTGCCAGCAACGCGGCGGGCAGGAACTCCTACGAGCAGTACTTC. Translating it yields CASNAAGRNSYEQYF.